This T cell receptor (beta chain) was recovered during a study of radiotherapy plus CTLA-4 blockade in lung cancer. The study, taken as a whole, reports: Expansion of tumor-derived TCR clones was observed in blood after radiotherapy plus ipilimumab.

Only a few counts were recorded for this clone. The antigen is undetermined. The CDR3 has 15 residues. Germline CDR1 and CDR2: SGHRS and YFSETQ. The V gene lost 3 bases and the J gene lost 0 bases, with 10 bases spanning the gap. This table comes from immunoSEQ multiplex PCR, and its TCRdb copy is limited to in-frame clones, with some not included. Among 28,000 or so clones, about 72% were seen once, and the ten largest hold 6.5% to 9.5%. With ipilimumab providing CTLA-4 blockade, focal radiation was administered to patients who had chemo-refractory metastatic non-small-cell lung cancer. The receptor was derived from a human donor with non-small cell lung cancer who had stable disease on radiotherapy plus ipilimumab. The chain recombines TRBV5-1 with TRBJ1-5; weak D call: TRBD1 (5 bases). This sample comprised peripheral blood, obtained from a patient treated with radiotherapy plus ipilimumab. CDR3: CASSSQGDSNQPQHF. The CDR3 coding sequence is TGCGCCAGCAGCTCGCAGGGAGATAGCAATCAGCCCCAGCATTTT.